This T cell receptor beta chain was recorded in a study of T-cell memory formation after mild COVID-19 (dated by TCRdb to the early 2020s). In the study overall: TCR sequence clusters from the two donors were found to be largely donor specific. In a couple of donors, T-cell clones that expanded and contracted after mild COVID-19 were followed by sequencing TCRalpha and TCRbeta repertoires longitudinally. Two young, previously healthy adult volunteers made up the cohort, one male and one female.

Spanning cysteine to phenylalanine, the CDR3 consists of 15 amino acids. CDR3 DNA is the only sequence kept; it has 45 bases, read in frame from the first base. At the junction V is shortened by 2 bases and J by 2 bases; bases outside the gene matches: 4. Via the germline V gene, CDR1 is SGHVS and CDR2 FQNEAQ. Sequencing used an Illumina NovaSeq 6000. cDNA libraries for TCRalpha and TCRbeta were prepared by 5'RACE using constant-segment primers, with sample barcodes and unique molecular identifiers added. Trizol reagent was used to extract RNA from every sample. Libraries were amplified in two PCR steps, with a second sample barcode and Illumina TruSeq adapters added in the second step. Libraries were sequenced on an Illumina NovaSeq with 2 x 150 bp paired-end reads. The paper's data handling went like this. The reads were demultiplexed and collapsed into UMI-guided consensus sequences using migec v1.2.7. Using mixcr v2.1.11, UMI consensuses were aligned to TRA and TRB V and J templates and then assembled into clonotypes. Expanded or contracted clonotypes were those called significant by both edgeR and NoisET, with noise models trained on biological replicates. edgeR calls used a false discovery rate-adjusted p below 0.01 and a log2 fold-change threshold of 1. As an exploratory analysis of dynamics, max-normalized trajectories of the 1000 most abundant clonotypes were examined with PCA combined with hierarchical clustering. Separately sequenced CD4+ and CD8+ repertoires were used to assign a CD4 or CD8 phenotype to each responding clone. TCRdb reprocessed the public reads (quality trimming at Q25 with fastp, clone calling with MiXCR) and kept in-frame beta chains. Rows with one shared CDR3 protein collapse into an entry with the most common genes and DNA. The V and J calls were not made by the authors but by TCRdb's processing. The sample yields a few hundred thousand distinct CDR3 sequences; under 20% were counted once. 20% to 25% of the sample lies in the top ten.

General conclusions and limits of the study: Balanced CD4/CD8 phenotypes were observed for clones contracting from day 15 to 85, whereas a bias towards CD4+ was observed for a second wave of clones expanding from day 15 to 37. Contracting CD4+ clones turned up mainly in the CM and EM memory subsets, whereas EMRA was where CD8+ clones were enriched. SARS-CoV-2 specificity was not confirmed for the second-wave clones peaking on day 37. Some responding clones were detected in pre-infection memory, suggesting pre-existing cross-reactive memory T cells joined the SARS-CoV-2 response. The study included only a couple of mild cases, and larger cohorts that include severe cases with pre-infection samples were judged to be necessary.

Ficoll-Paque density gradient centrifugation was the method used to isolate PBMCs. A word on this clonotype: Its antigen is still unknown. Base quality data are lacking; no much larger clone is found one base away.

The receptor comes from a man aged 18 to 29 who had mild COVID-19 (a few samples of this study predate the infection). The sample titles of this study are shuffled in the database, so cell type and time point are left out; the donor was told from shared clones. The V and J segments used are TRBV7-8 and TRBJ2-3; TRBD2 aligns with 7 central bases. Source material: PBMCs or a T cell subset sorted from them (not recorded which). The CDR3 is CASSLKAGFTDTQYF. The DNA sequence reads TGTGCCAGCAGCTTAAAAGCGGGGTTCACAGATACGCAGTATTTT.